The 2 T cell receptor beta chains listed next were all sequenced from one sample in a study of beta chain features in type 1 diabetes. Every isolated RNA sample was fully reverse transcribed, so sequencing captured expressed TCRB transcripts. Only in-frame clones appear in the TCRdb table, and some are missing; sequencing was by immunoSEQ multiplex PCR. This table has about 150,000 clones, less than 11% appearing once. Sequenced input: naive CD4+ T cells from blood. All receptors derive from a man younger than 35 in good health.

This clone was seen ten or more times. The rearrangement joins TRBV29-1 to TRBJ1-5; D gene unclear. Between the trimmed V and J ends, which lost 5 bases and 5 bases, there was a span of 10 bases. Germline-derived CDR1 and CDR2 are SQVTM and ANQGSEA. The CDR3 covers 12 residues. The CDR3: CSVRVRDQPQHF. The CDR3 region has the DNA TGCAGCGTTAGAGTCCGAGATCAGCCCCAGCATTTT. The full variable domain, rest sourced from reference TRBV29-1 and TRBJ1-5, is SAVISQKPSRDICQRGTSLTIQCQVDSQVTMMFWYRQQPGQSLTLIATANQGSEATYESGFVIDKFPISRPNLTFSTLTVSNMSPEDSSIYLCSVRVRDQPQHFGDGTRLSIL.

This clone was counted only a few times. This sequence joins TRBV27 and TRBJ2-7; TRBD1 aligns across 8 bases. The V gene end was trimmed by 6 bases and the J gene end by 5 bases; junction bases not matched to a gene: 9. The CDR3 runs 14 residues. Germline CDR1 and CDR2: MNHEY and SMNVEV (reference sequence). The CDR3 is CASSLDRERHEQYF. The CDR3 nucleotides are TGTGCCAGCAGCTTGGACAGGGAACGCCACGAGCAGTACTTC.